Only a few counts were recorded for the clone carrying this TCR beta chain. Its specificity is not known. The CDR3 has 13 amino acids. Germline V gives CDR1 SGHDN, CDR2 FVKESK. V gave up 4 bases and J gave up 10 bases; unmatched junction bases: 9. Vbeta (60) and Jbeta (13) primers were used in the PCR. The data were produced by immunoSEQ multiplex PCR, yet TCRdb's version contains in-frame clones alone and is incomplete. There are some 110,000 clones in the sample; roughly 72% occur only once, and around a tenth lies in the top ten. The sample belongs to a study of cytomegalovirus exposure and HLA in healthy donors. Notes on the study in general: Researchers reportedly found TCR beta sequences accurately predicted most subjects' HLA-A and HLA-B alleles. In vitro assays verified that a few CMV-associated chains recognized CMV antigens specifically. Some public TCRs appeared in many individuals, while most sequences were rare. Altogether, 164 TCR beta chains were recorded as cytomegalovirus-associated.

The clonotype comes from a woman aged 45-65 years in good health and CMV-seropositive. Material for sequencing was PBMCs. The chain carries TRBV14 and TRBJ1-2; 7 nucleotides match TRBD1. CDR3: CASSLPGTEHYTF. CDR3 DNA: TGTGCCAGCAGCCTACCCGGGACAGAGCACTACACCTTC.